The 9 T cell receptor beta chains presented below share a single source sample, sequenced in a study of immune evolution from preneoplasia to lung adenocarcinoma. Assay: immunoSEQ multiplex PCR; the TCRdb copy retains only in-frame clones and omits some. The sample has under 45,000 clones; roughly four fifths are singletons. The material sequenced was FFPE invasive lung adenocarcinoma tissue. Source of these receptors: a person aged 55 to 69 with lung adenocarcinoma.

This clone ranks as medium-sized (0.01 to 0.1%). This chain connects TRBV5-1 to TRBJ2-7, with 7 bases aligning to TRBD2. Trimming took 3 bases from V and 0 from J; bases not matched to a gene: 0. In germline, CDR1 is SGHRS, CDR2 YFSETQ. The CDR3 loop spans 13 amino acids. CDR3 in amino acids: CASSWTSSYEQYF. CDR3 DNA: TGCGCCAGCAGCTGGACTAGCTCCTACGAGCAGTACTTC.

This sequence joins TRBV2 and TRBJ2-7; D unclear. Germline CDR1 is SNHLY and CDR2 is FYNNEI. V was cut by 8 bases and J by 0 bases, with 11 bases left in between. The CDR3 spans 13 residues. The CDR3 region is CASVEGLSYEQYF. As DNA, the CDR3 is TGTGCCAGCGTCGAAGGGCTCTCCTACGAGCAGTACTTC.

This clone was counted once. The chain recombines TRBV19 with TRBJ1-5, with a weak D call TRBD1 (6 bases). The CDR3 sequence is 15 residues long. Trimming pared 5 bases from V and 5 bases from J, leaving 16 bases between. Germline CDR1 is LNHDA and CDR2 is SQIVND (reference sequence). The CDR3 nucleotides are TGTGCCAGTAGTGATGGACAGCAACCGGATCAGCCCCAGCATTTT. This encodes CASSDGQQPDQPQHF.

The V gene is TRBV7-9, the J gene TRBJ2-1, with D hard to call. V was trimmed by 5 bases and J by 8 bases, leaving 10 bases between them. Germline CDR1 reads SEHNR; CDR2 reads FQNEAQ (reference sequence). This CDR3 spans 12 amino acids. The DNA for the CDR3 is TGTGCCAGCAGCCTACGGAAAGATGAGCAGTTCTTC. It is translated as CASSLRKDEQFF.

V gene TRBV9 combines with J gene TRBJ2-1, with TRBD1 matching over 10 bases. The germline gives CDR1 SGDLS, CDR2 YYNGEE. This CDR3 has 14 residues. The V and J ends lost 5 bases and 8 bases, in that order; junction bases with no gene match: 7. DNA for the CDR3: TGTGCCAGCAGTCTGGGACAGGGGCTCTATGAGCAGTTCTTC. Its protein product is CASSLGQGLYEQFF.

This chain connects TRBV13 to TRBJ1-2; D uncertain. The CDR3 is made up of 15 amino acids. CDR1 and CDR2 (germline): PRHDT, FYEKMQ (reference sequence). The V gene lost 0 bases and the J gene lost 8 bases, with 16 bases spanning the gap. The CDR3 sequence: CASSLGRVKREGYTF. The CDR3 DNA reads as TGTGCCAGCAGCTTAGGACGGGTTAAGAGAGAGGGCTACACCTTC. Variable domain in full (rest from reference TRBV13 and TRBJ1-2): AAGVIQSPRHLIKEKRETATLKCYPIPRHDTVYWYQQGPGQDPQFLISFYEKMQSDKGSIPDRFSAQQFSDYHSELNMSSLELGDSALYFCASSLGRVKREGYTFGSGTRLTVV.

The chain carries TRBV9 and TRBJ2-1, with D maybe TRBD2 (6 bases). This CDR3 is built from 15 residues. V lost 0 bases to trimming and J lost 2 bases, with 9 bases between them. Germline CDR1 is SGDLS and CDR2 is YYNGEE. Here the CDR3 reads CASSVAAGAYNEQFF. In DNA form, the CDR3 reads TGTGCCAGCAGCGTAGCAGCGGGTGCCTACAATGAGCAGTTCTTC.

This sequence joins TRBV6-6 and TRBJ2-7; 8 nucleotides align to TRBD2. The CDR3 totals 13 residues. J gave up 1 base and V 10 bases, and 6 bases lay outside the gene matches. Germline values: CDR1 MNHNY, CDR2 SVGAGI (reference sequence). The chain's CDR3 is CATHGRASYEQYF. The CDR3 DNA reads as TGTGCCACCCACGGGAGGGCGTCCTACGAGCAGTACTTC.

This chain connects TRBV7-2 to TRBJ2-1, with no clear D. From germline, CDR1 is SGHTA and CDR2 FQGNSA. The CDR3 is 14 amino acids. Trimming pared 5 bases from V and 4 bases from J, leaving 12 bases between. The CDR3 region has the DNA TGTGCCAGCAGCCAAATTGGGAAGTACAATGAGCAGTTCTTC. This codes for CASSQIGKYNEQFF.